This T cell receptor (beta chain) was profiled in a study of T cell changes during pregnancy in multiple sclerosis. The table came from immunoSEQ multiplex PCR; TCRdb's copy has only in-frame clones and leaves some out. Of tens of thousands of clones in the sample, around nine tenths were seen once. Trimming took 3 bases from V and 2 from J; bases not matched to a gene: 29. From germline, CDR1 is SNHLY and CDR2 FYNNEI. The CDR3 is 24 residues long. The sample consisted of peripheral blood, taken in the first trimester of pregnancy. The chain carries TRBV2 and TRBJ2-4; 9 nucleotides match TRBD1. The sequence was obtained from a female donor in good health, enrolled as a control in a pregnancy study. CDR3 loop: CASSERYISEVHRGRGTTKNIQYF. The CDR3 coding sequence is TGTGCCAGCAGTGAGAGATATATTTCGGAGGTTCACAGGGGGCGAGGTACGACCAAAAACATTCAGTACTTC.